What follows is one TCR beta chain and its context. Antigen unknown. In germline, CDR1 is MNHEY, CDR2 SVGAGI. With 4 bases clipped from V and 4 bases from J, the junction kept 7 bases outside the gene matches. This CDR3 has 16 amino acids. The data are from a study of cytomegalovirus exposure and HLA in healthy donors. Study-wide results and caveats: Across donors, most TCRs were seen rarely, yet some public ones were widespread.

The PCR made use of 60 Vbeta and 13 Jbeta primers. Per the original data handling: A later analysis counted roughly 74 million unique TCR beta chains, around 10 million shared. Data came from immunoSEQ multiplex PCR; TCRdb stores just in-frame clones and leaves some out. The V and J calls and clone size were taken over from that table, and D and trimming were inferred from the DNA. The sample lists more than 80,000 clones, about 89% occurring once. The sequence was collected from a man aged 30 to 45 in good health and CMV-seropositive. Input material: PBMCs. The V call is TRBV6-5, the J call TRBJ1-2, with 12 bases lining up with TRBD1. The CDR3 loop reads CASSSEGTGGAYGYTF. CDR3 bases: TGTGCCAGCAGTTCCGAGGGGACAGGGGGCGCCTATGGCTACACCTTC.